This TCR beta chain was obtained from a study of cytomegalovirus exposure and HLA in healthy donors. The primer mix had 60 Vbeta and 13 Jbeta primers. Sequencing used immunoSEQ multiplex PCR; TCRdb keeps in-frame clones, though not all of them. The table records tens of thousands of clones, about 74% of them present only once. Healthy bone marrow donors made up the donor group. Germline CDR1 GTSNPN, CDR2 SVGIG (reference sequence). The CDR3 totals 16 residues. V shed 6 bases and J 0 bases; nucleotides not matched to a gene: 12. The chain couples TRBV30 to TRBJ1-1, with 8 bases matching TRBD1. Sequencing was performed on PBMCs. This clonotype was sampled from a human donor in good health. In nucleotides, the CDR3 is TGTGCCTGCAAAGTCGGGACAGGCTACATGAACACTGAAGCTTTCTTT. Translating it yields CACKVGTGYMNTEAFF.